These 7 T cell receptor beta chains were sequenced from one sample in a study of blood T cell repertoires in COVID-19 (TCRdb year 2020). The library was obtained by the immunoSEQ multiplex PCR assay. TCRdb stores this immuneACCESS table with in-frame sequences only. Part of the clones is absent; in the studies checked, under half of the shortfall reflects unresolved V genes, and no reason is known for the rest. The sample table contains over 200,000 clones; only one count was recorded for 80% to 95% of them. The ten largest account for approximately 2.6% of the sample. Sequenced input: peripheral blood. All receptors derive from a person under 35 with COVID-19, enrolled during active disease.

This clone showed up just once. This sequence joins TRBV9 and TRBJ1-1; 8 nucleotides line up with TRBD1. Trimming took 3 bases from V and 5 from J; bases not matched to a gene: 15. CDR1 is SGDLS, CDR2 YYNGEE, per germline. The CDR3 contains 17 residues. In DNA, the CDR3 is TGTGCCAGCAGCGCCACGCCGCAGGGGGCGCTACGAACTGAAGCTTTCTTT. Translation: CASSATPQGALRTEAFF. The complete variable domain, with remaining parts taken from reference TRBV9 and TRBJ1-1, reads DSGVTQTPKHLITATGQRVTLRCSPRSGDLSVYWYQQSLDQGLQFLIQYYNGEERAKGNILERFSAQQFPDLHSELNLSSLELGDSALYFCASSATPQGALRTEAFFGQGTRLTVV.

The chain recombines TRBV3-1 (or the pseudogene TRBV3-2) with TRBJ2-3; 8 bases agree with TRBD1. CDR1 and CDR2 (germline): LGHDT, YNNKEL (reference sequence). The CDR3 length is 14 residues. Trimming at V came to 4 bases and at J to 5 bases, leaving 5 bases not matched to a gene. CDR3 loop: CASSPLQGVDTQYF. The CDR3, as DNA: TGTGCCAGCAGCCCTCTACAGGGGGTAGATACGCAGTATTTT.

The chain combines TRBV27 with TRBJ2-5; 9 bases line up with TRBD1. The CDR3 covers 15 residues. CDR1 MNHEY and CDR2 SMNVEV come from the germline V gene (reference sequence). V lost 5 bases to trimming and J lost 5 bases; unmatched junction nucleotides: 9. The CDR3: CASSKQGAGLETQYF. The CDR3 DNA is TGTGCCAGCAGTAAACAGGGGGCAGGGTTGGAGACCCAGTACTTC.

V usage is TRBV6-2 or TRBV6-3 and J usage is TRBJ2-2; possibly TRBD1 for D (6 bases). Germline V gene lookup returns CDR1 MNHEY and CDR2 SVGEGT. The CDR3 has 13 residues. V lost 6 bases and J lost 5, with 10 bases in between. The CDR3 here is CASSRQETGELFF. For the CDR3, the DNA is TGTGCCAGCAGCAGACAGGAAACCGGGGAGCTGTTTTTT.

The CDR3 nucleotides are TGCGCCAGCAGCTTGGCCGGCGCTAGCGCCACCGGGGAGCTGTTTTTT. Translating it yields CASSLAGASATGELFF. The chain combines TRBV5-1 with TRBJ2-2; a weak D match, TRBD2 (6 bases). V lost 0 bases to trimming and J lost 4 bases, with 13 bases between them. Germline lookup yields CDR1 SGHRS and CDR2 YFSETQ. The CDR3 covers 16 residues.

This clone has only one observation. The chain couples TRBV2 to TRBJ2-1; tentative D call: TRBD2 (6 bases). This CDR3 is 13 amino acids long. Deletions cut 0 bases from V and 15 bases from J, with 15 bases between. Germline CDR1 reads SNHLY; CDR2 reads FYNNEI. The CDR3 nucleotides read TGTGCCAGCAGTGAAGCCGTGGGCGGAGCGGGGTTCTTC. This translates into CASSEAVGGAGFF. Full variable domain (outside the CDR3, taken from reference TRBV2 and TRBJ2-1): EPEVTQTPSHQVTQMGQEVILRCVPISNHLYFYWYRQILGQKVEFLVSFYNNEISEKSEIFDDQFSVERPDGSNFTLKIRSTKLEDSAMYFCASSEAVGGAGFFGPGTRLTVL.

The chain uses TRBV28 and TRBJ2-1; possibly TRBD2 for D (6 bases). Trimming removed 8 bases at V and 7 bases at J, with 18 bases between. Germline lookup yields CDR1 MDHEN and CDR2 SYDVKM. This CDR3 comprises 14 residues. CDR3 sequence: CASFPGALGNEQFF. The DNA of the CDR3 is TGTGCCAGCTTTCCGGGAGCCTTGGGGAATGAGCAGTTCTTC.